A single sample is the source of the 28 T cell receptor beta chains below, sequenced in a study of tumor-infiltrating lymphocytes in localized non-small cell lung cancer. Clones were sequenced by immunoSEQ multiplex PCR, and TCRdb holds only the in-frame ones, with some missing. The sample lists roughly 16,000 clones, 73% seen once, with around 4.7% in the top ten. Specimen: lung tumor tissue. These receptors were taken from a human donor with non-small cell lung cancer.

The chain joins TRBV7-2 to TRBJ2-5, with TRBD2 identical over 7 bases. CDR1 and CDR2 from the germline V gene are SGHTA and FQGNSA. V lost 6 bases to trimming and J lost 9 bases; unmatched junction nucleotides: 13. The CDR3 is made up of 14 amino acids. The CDR3 DNA follows: TGTGCCAGCAGTCAAGGGAGGGGATTCGGGGCCCAGTACTTC. Protein product: CASSQGRGFGAQYF.

V and J are TRBV11-2 and TRBJ2-5, with 8 bases lining up with TRBD1. The last part of the DNA fits TRBJ2-7 better; the J call may be wrong. This CDR3 comprises 15 residues. Germline CDR1 reads SGHAT; CDR2 reads FQNNGV. CDR3 nucleotide sequence: TGTGCCAGCAGCTTAGAGAGACAGGGGATATACGAGCAGTACTTC. Amino acid sequence: CASSLERQGIYEQYF.

This clone was counted only a few times. CDR3 coding DNA: TGTGCCAGCAGATCCGGGAGTCAGCCCCAGCATTTT. This codes for CASRSGSQPQHF. This chain links TRBV6-5 with TRBJ1-5; no definite D call. Per the germline V gene, CDR1 is MNHEY and CDR2 is SVGAGI. Trimming removed 6 bases at V and 6 bases at J, with 9 bases between. The CDR3 is 12 amino acids.

The CDR3 nucleotides are TGTGCCAGCAGCCCGGGACTACAGGTCTACGAGCAGTACTTC. Translation: CASSPGLQVYEQYF. The rearrangement links TRBV7-2 to TRBJ2-7; 7 bases are shared with TRBD2. This CDR3 spans 14 amino acids. V shed 5 bases, J shed 3 bases, and the junction held 7 bases outside the gene matches. From germline, CDR1 is SGHTA and CDR2 FQGNSA.

The V gene is TRBV18, the J gene TRBJ1-6; 7 bases are a match to TRBD1. V shed 5 bases, J shed 7 bases, and the junction held 5 bases outside the gene matches. CDR1 and CDR2 from the germline V gene are KGHSH and LQKENI. CDR3 size: 14 residues. The CDR3 DNA is TGTGCCAGCTCAGCCGGGACAGAGAATTCACCCCTCCACTTT. The encoded protein is CASSAGTENSPLHF.

The rearrangement uses TRBV6-6 and TRBJ1-1; no clear D gene. The CDR3 loop spans 14 amino acids. CDR1 is MNHNY and CDR2 is SVGAGI in the germline V gene (reference sequence). V was clipped by 5 bases and J by 0 bases, with 10 bases between them. For the CDR3, the DNA is TGTGCCAGCAGTCTGAATCAGGTGAACACTGAAGCTTTCTTT. Translating it yields CASSLNQVNTEAFF.

This clone occurred once. The chain recombines TRBV2 with TRBJ2-7; D is ambiguous. The V and J ends lost 4 bases and 0 bases respectively, with 19 bases between them. This CDR3 region has 17 residues. Germline assignment: CDR1 SNHLY and CDR2 FYNNEI. The CDR3 sequence is CASSGLSPRLDSYEQYF. Here the CDR3 DNA reads TGTGCCAGCAGTGGCCTCTCCCCCAGGCTAGACTCCTACGAGCAGTACTTC.

DNA of the CDR3: TGTGCAACAGGGGTGGCCTCTGGGGCCAACGTCCTGACTTTC. This sequence encodes CATGVASGANVLTF. This rearrangement joins TRBV28 to TRBJ2-6, with 7 bases aligning to TRBD1. The germline V gene has CDR1 MDHEN and CDR2 SYDVKM. This CDR3 contains 14 residues.

The V gene is TRBV7-2, the J gene TRBJ2-2; perhaps D is TRBD1 or TRBD2 (5 bases each). The V and J ends lost 6 bases and 6 bases respectively, with 11 bases between them. Germline CDR1 SGHTA, CDR2 FQGNSA. The length of the CDR3 is 13 residues. The CDR3 spells CASSIRDPGELFF. CDR3 in DNA: TGTGCCAGCAGTATCAGGGACCCCGGGGAGCTGTTTTTT.

The V call is TRBV28, the J call TRBJ2-5, with D possibly called TRBD1 or TRBD2 (6 bases each). The CDR3 sequence is 15 residues long. Germline values: CDR1 MDHEN, CDR2 SYDVKM. Trimming stripped 7 bases from V and 5 bases from J, with 20 bases between. The CDR3 DNA sequence: TGTGCCAGCATTGGCGGGACACCTAACCGGGAGACCCAGTACTTC. This encodes CASIGGTPNRETQYF. Full variable domain (outside the CDR3, taken from reference TRBV28 and TRBJ2-5): DVKVTQSSRYLVKRTGEKVFLECVQDMDHENMFWYRQDPGLGLRLIYFSYDVKMKEKGDIPEGYSVSREKKERFSLILESASTNQTSMYLCASIGGTPNRETQYFGPGTRLLVL.

With respect to this clone: Other DNA sequences in the sample encode the same CDR3. The gene calls are TRBV7-3 and TRBJ1-1; 8 nucleotides match TRBD1. This CDR3 has 13 residues. The ends lost 2 bases at V and 5 bases at J; junction bases unmatched: 1. The germline CDR1 and CDR2 sequences are SGHTA and FQGTGA. CDR3 sequence reads: CASSLGDRTEAFF. CDR3 bases: TGTGCCAGCAGCTTAGGGGACAGGACTGAAGCTTTCTTT.

This clone has a handful of counts. The chain uses TRBV2 and TRBJ1-6; D is uncertain. The V end lost 2 bases, the J end lost 7 bases, and 6 bases lay between the germline ends. The CDR3 is 13 residues long. Germline V gene lookup returns CDR1 SNHLY and CDR2 FYNNEI. CDR3 coding DNA: TGTGCCAGCAGTGAACGAGTAAATTCACCCCTCCACTTT. Its translation is CASSERVNSPLHF.

The J gene is TRBJ1-2, the V gene TRBV28; TRBD1 aligns across 9 bases. V shed 7 bases, J shed 2 bases, and the junction held 5 bases outside the gene matches. The germline V gene has CDR1 MDHEN and CDR2 SYDVKM. The CDR3 is 14 residues long. CDR3 amino acids: CASITGGQNYGYTF. The CDR3 DNA reads TGTGCCAGCATTACAGGGGGCCAAAACTATGGCTACACCTTC.

The gene calls are TRBV5-1 and TRBJ2-5; 8 bases map to TRBD2. Germline V gene sequence: CDR1 SGHRS, CDR2 YFSETQ. Trimming cost V 7 bases and J 4 bases; bases outside gene matches: 15. The CDR3 loop spans 16 amino acids. The CDR3 loop reads CASQKSPGGAGETQYF. In DNA, the CDR3 is TGCGCCAGCCAAAAATCGCCCGGGGGGGCGGGAGAGACCCAGTACTTC.

The CDR3 nucleotides read TGTGCCAGCAGTTCCCCCGTAAGCTGGGAATTATTAAATGAAGAGACCCAGTACTTC. Encoded protein: CASSSPVSWELLNEETQYF. The chain has TRBV28 and TRBJ2-5, with D unresolved. V lost 4 bases to trimming and J lost 3 bases, with 27 bases between them. Germline CDR1 reads MDHEN; CDR2 reads SYDVKM. The CDR3 extends over 19 amino acids.

The chain joins TRBV28 to TRBJ1-2; 10 bases match TRBD1. V gave up 6 bases and J gave up 0 bases; unmatched junction bases: 7. The CDR3 runs to 16 residues. Per the germline V gene, CDR1 is MDHEN and CDR2 is SYDVKM. The CDR3 nucleotides are TGTGCCAGCAGGGGGACAGGGGACGCTACTAACTATGGCTACACCTTC. Protein: CASRGTGDATNYGYTF.

The chain carries TRBV28 and TRBJ2-5; the match to TRBD2 covers 7 bases. The J segment lost 4 bases and the V segment lost 3 bases, leaving 8 bases of the junction unmatched. The CDR3 extends over 15 amino acids. Germline CDR1 and CDR2: MDHEN and SYDVKM. The CDR3 DNA is TGTGCCAGCAGTTTCTGGACGCGGGGGTCAGAGACCCAGTACTTC. Amino acid sequence: CASSFWTRGSETQYF. The complete variable domain, with remaining parts taken from reference TRBV28 and TRBJ2-5, reads DVKVTQSSRYLVKRTGEKVFLECVQDMDHENMFWYRQDPGLGLRLIYFSYDVKMKEKGDIPEGYSVSREKKERFSLILESASTNQTSMYLCASSFWTRGSETQYFGPGTRLLVL.

There are a few counts of this clone. The V gene is TRBV4-2, the J gene TRBJ1-2; 9 nucleotides agree with TRBD1. The V segment lost 2 bases and the J segment 4 bases; nucleotides outside the gene matches: 14. From germline, CDR1 is LGHNA and CDR2 YNFKEQ. The CDR3 is 18 amino acids. The CDR3 reads CASSQPSGTGSRGYGYTF. DNA for the CDR3: TGTGCCAGCAGCCAACCCTCCGGGACAGGGTCTAGGGGCTATGGCTACACCTTC.

CDR3 sequence reads: CASRDNTGTGANVLTF. In DNA form, the CDR3 reads TGTGCCAGTAGAGACAACACCGGTACTGGGGCCAACGTCCTGACTTTC. The rearrangement links TRBV19 to TRBJ2-6; D is ambiguous. CDR1 and CDR2 from the germline V gene are LNHDA and SQIVND (reference sequence). With 6 bases removed from V and 2 bases from J, the gap between germline ends came to 14 bases. The CDR3 extends over 16 amino acids. The full variable domain, with the rest looked up from reference TRBV19 and TRBJ2-6, is DGGITQSPKYLFRKEGQNVTLSCEQNLNHDAMYWYRQDPGQGLRLIYYSQIVNDFQKGDIAEGYSVSREKKESFPLTVTSAQKNPTAFYLCASRDNTGTGANVLTFGAGSRLTVL.

The chain recombines TRBV9 with TRBJ2-1; 7 bases align to TRBD1. The V and J ends lost 0 bases and 8 bases, in that order; junction bases with no gene match: 8. The length of the CDR3 is 15 residues. Germline assignment: CDR1 SGDLS and CDR2 YYNGEE. The CDR3 spells CASSVGQGPSDEQFF. CDR3 coding DNA: TGTGCCAGCAGCGTAGGACAGGGACCGTCGGATGAGCAGTTCTTC.

The chain combines TRBV15 with TRBJ2-5; 9 positions agree with TRBD1. The germline V gene has CDR1 LNHNV and CDR2 YYDKDF (reference sequence). CDR3 length: 16 amino acids. Trimming removed 1 base from V and 2 bases from J; junction bases left unmatched: 5. The CDR3 DNA is TGTGCCACCAGCAGAGGGGGGACAGGGATGCAAGAGACCCAGTACTTC. It is translated as CATSRGGTGMQETQYF.

The chain employs TRBV19 and TRBJ2-5; D gene uncertain. Germline V gene sequence: CDR1 LNHDA, CDR2 SQIVND (reference sequence). The V end was cut by 10 bases, the J end by 5 bases, with 17 bases between. The CDR3 is 13 residues long. This CDR3 is CATHDGPGETQYF. The CDR3 DNA is TGTGCCACCCATGACGGGCCTGGGGAGACCCAGTACTTC.

V is TRBV18 and J is TRBJ2-2, with a possible D match to TRBD2 (7 bases). CDR3 length: 17 amino acids. Trimming took off 4 bases at V and 5 bases at J, with 20 bases between the two ends. The germline CDR1 and CDR2 sequences are KGHSH and LQKENI. CDR3: CASSRYRDGTKTGELFF. The CDR3 nucleotides read TGTGCCAGCTCACGCTACAGGGATGGGACTAAAACCGGGGAGCTGTTTTTT.

The chain carries TRBV5-1 and TRBJ2-5, with unresolved D. Germline V gives CDR1 SGHRS, CDR2 YFSETQ. CDR3 length: 15 residues. V shed 4 bases and J shed 7 bases, with 20 bases lying between them. The CDR3 region has the DNA TGCGCCAGCAGCCCTCAAGTCACTGACATGGGGACCCAGTACTTC. Translation gives CASSPQVTDMGTQYF.

The chain carries TRBV7-3 and TRBJ2-3, with 7 bases aligning to TRBD2. The CDR3 runs 16 residues. The V gene's germline CDR1 is SGHTA and CDR2 FQGTGA. The J segment lost 2 bases and the V segment lost 3 bases, leaving 8 bases of the junction unmatched. The chain's CDR3 is CASSLVGGRLTDTQYF. CDR3 in DNA: TGTGCCAGCAGCTTGGTTGGCGGGAGACTCACAGATACGCAGTATTTT. The full variable domain, its missing parts supplied by reference TRBV7-3 and TRBJ2-3, is GAGVSQTPSNKVTEKGKYVELRCDPISGHTALYWYRQSLGQGPEFLIYFQGTGAADDSGLPNDRFFAVRPEGSVSTLKIQRTERGDSAVYLCASSLVGGRLTDTQYFGPGTRLTVL.

The V gene is TRBV27, the J gene TRBJ2-3; TRBD2 aligns across 7 bases. V shed 2 bases, J shed 1 base, and the junction held 0 bases outside the gene matches. Germline loops: CDR1 MNHEY, CDR2 SMNVEV (reference sequence). This CDR3 has 14 residues. In DNA form, the CDR3 reads TGTGCCAGCAGTTTAGCGGGGGGCACAGATACGCAGTATTTT. It is translated as CASSLAGGTDTQYF.

The rearrangement links TRBV5-1 to TRBJ2-3; D gene uncertain. This CDR3 comprises 12 residues. Germline loops: CDR1 SGHRS, CDR2 YFSETQ. Deletions cut 4 bases from V and 4 bases from J, with 7 bases between. DNA for the CDR3: TGCGCCAGCAGCCAGGAGTCAGATACGCAGTATTTT. This encodes CASSQESDTQYF.

About this clone itself: This specimen includes other DNA sequences encoding the same CDR3. This chain links TRBV5-1 with TRBJ2-1; no firm D call. V lost 4 bases and J 0 bases, leaving 8 bases between the germline ends. In germline, CDR1 is SGHRS, CDR2 YFSETQ. CDR3 length: 14 residues. CDR3 bases: TGCGCCAGCAGCCCGTATAGCTCCTACAATGAGCAGTTCTTC. As protein: CASSPYSSYNEQFF.